This TCR beta chain was observed in a study of cytomegalovirus exposure and HLA in healthy donors. The PCR made use of 60 Vbeta and 13 Jbeta primers. Generated by immunoSEQ multiplex PCR, the TCRdb table keeps only in-frame clones and is missing some. In the table there are some 220,000 clones, 82% of which are singletons. This CDR3 spans 16 amino acids. With 5 bases removed from V and 0 bases from J, the gap between germline ends came to 14 bases. Germline values: CDR1 SGHAT, CDR2 FQNNGV. This chain connects TRBV11-2 to TRBJ2-1; weak D call: TRBD2 (5 bases). Sequenced material: PBMCs. The source is a woman aged 40 to 49 in good health and CMV-seronegative. The CDR3 sequence is CASSPWTGASYNEQFF. The CDR3 nucleotides read TGTGCCAGCAGCCCCTGGACTGGCGCCTCCTACAATGAGCAGTTCTTC.